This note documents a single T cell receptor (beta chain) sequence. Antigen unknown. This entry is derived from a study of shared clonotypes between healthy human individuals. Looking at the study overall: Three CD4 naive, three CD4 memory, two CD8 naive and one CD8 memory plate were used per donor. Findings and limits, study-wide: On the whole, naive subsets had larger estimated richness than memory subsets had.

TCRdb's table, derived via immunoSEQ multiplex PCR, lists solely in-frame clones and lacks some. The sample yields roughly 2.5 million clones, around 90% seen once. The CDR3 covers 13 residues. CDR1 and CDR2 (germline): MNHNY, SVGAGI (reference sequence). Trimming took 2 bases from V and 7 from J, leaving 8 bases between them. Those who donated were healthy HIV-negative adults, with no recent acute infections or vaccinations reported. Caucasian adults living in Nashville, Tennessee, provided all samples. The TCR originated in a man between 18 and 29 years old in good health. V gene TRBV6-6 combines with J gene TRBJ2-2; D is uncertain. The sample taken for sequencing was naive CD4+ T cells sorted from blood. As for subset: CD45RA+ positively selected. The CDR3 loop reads CASSYANGGELFF. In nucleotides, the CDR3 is TGTGCCAGCAGTTACGCCAACGGCGGGGAGCTGTTTTTT.